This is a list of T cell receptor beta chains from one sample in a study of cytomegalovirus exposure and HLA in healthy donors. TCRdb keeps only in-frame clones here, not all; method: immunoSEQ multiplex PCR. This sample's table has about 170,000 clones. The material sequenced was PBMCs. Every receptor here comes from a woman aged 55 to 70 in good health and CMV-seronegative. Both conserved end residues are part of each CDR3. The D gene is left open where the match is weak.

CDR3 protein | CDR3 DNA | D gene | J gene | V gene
CASSPVDRGQINEQYF | TGTGCCAGCAGCCCCGTGGACAGGGGGCAAATCAACGAGCAGTACTTC | TRBD1 | TRBJ2-7 | TRBV4-2
CASSLVTSGGARETQYF | TGTGCCAGCAGCTTGGTTACTAGCGGGGGGGCCCGTGAGACCCAGTACTTC | TRBD2 | TRBJ2-5 | TRBV5-4
CASTLRRGSGTDTQYF | TGTGCCAGCACCCTCAGGAGAGGGTCCGGCACAGATACGCAGTATTTT | NA | TRBJ2-3 | TRBV7-2
CATSRDLASASYEQYF | TGTGCCACCAGCAGAGATTTAGCTTCTGCCTCCTACGAGCAGTACTTC | NA | TRBJ2-7 | TRBV15
CASSATSGGELYNEQFF | TGTGCCAGCAGCGCAACTAGCGGGGGAGAACTATACAATGAGCAGTTCTTC | TRBD2 | TRBJ2-1 | TRBV7-9
CASNDRGAGELFF | TGTGCCAGCAATGATAGGGGTGCCGGGGAGCTGTTTTTT | NA | TRBJ2-2 | TRBV6-5
CATRSTVTYEQYF | TGTGCCACCAGGTCGACAGTAACCTACGAGCAGTACTTC | NA | TRBJ2-7 | TRBV15
CASSLGQGNSYNEQFF | TGCGCCAGCAGCTTAGGACAGGGGAACTCCTACAATGAGCAGTTCTTC | TRBD1 | TRBJ2-1 | TRBV5-1
CASSIGRGPIGEQYF | TGTGCCAGTAGTATCGGCAGGGGGCCGATCGGGGAGCAGTACTTC | TRBD1 | TRBJ2-7 | TRBV19
CASSLIETGGHTGELFF | TGTGCCAGCAGCTTAATCGAGACGGGGGGGCACACCGGGGAGCTGTTTTTT | TRBD2 | TRBJ2-2 | TRBV7-9
CASSFRGGDTQYF | TGTGCCAGCAGCTTTCGGGGGGGAGATACGCAGTATTTT | TRBD2 | TRBJ2-3 | TRBV7-3
CASSKDGSSYEQYF | TGTGCCAGCAGCAAGGACGGGAGCTCCTACGAGCAGTACTTC | NA | TRBJ2-7 | TRBV7-3
CASSLAPGNTDTQYF | TGCGCCAGCAGCTTGGCCCCAGGTAACACAGATACGCAGTATTTT | NA | TRBJ2-3 | TRBV5-1
CASSYGTGTYEQYF | TGTGCCAGCAGCTACGGGACAGGGACCTACGAGCAGTACTTC | TRBD1 | TRBJ2-7 | TRBV11-2
CAWSGSGRAIQYF | TGTGCCTGGAGTGGAAGTGGGAGGGCCATTCAGTACTTC | TRBD2 | TRBJ2-4 | TRBV30
CASSINGGDTDTQYF | TGTGCCAGTAGTATAAATGGGGGCGACACAGATACGCAGTATTTT | NA | TRBJ2-3 | TRBV19
CASSSNRASYEQYF | TGTGCCAGCAGTTCGAACAGGGCGTCCTACGAGCAGTACTTC | NA | TRBJ2-7 | TRBV13
CASSEYIRGAKDYGYTF | TGTGCCAGCAGTGAATATATCAGGGGCGCAAAGGACTATGGCTACACCTTC | NA | TRBJ1-2 | TRBV25-1
CASSFQGWNTEAFF | TGTGCCAGCAGCTTCCAGGGGTGGAACACTGAAGCTTTCTTT | NA | TRBJ1-1 | TRBV5-4
CASSLPGVGYNEQFF | TGTGCCAGCAGCCTTCCGGGGGTGGGCTACAATGAGCAGTTCTTC | NA | TRBJ2-1 | TRBV11-2
CASSLGGSSGNTIYF | TGTGCCAGCAGCTTAGGAGGGAGCTCTGGAAACACCATATATTTT | NA | TRBJ1-3 | TRBV7-6
CASSWIRDWNQPQHF | TGTGCCAGCAGCTGGATCAGGGACTGGAATCAGCCCCAGCATTTT | NA | TRBJ1-5 | TRBV7-2
CASSEGMGATGELFF | TGTGCCAGCAGTGAGGGCATGGGCGCCACCGGGGAGCTGTTTTTT | NA | TRBJ2-2 | TRBV2
CASSLRTGINYGYTF | TGTGCCAGCAGTTTGAGGACAGGGATTAACTATGGCTACACCTTC | TRBD1 | TRBJ1-2 | TRBV27
CASSLVSGQVKNIQYF | TGCGCCAGCAGCTTGGTATCGGGACAGGTTAAAAACATTCAGTACTTC | TRBD1 | TRBJ2-4 | TRBV5-1
CASKLNGQLNTEAFF | TGTGCCAGCAAGCTAAACGGACAGTTGAACACTGAAGCTTTCTTT | NA | TRBJ1-1 | TRBV4-2
CASSLGQGAYEQYF | TGTGCCAGCAGCCTTGGACAAGGAGCCTACGAGCAGTACTTC | NA | TRBJ2-7 | TRBV7-2
CASSLTSGGDEQYF | TGTGCCAGCAGCTTAACTTCGGGGGGGGACGAGCAGTACTTC | TRBD2 | TRBJ2-7 | TRBV7-3
CASSTLGSGKGSPLHF | TGTGCCAGCAGTACCCTAGGTTCAGGGAAGGGGTCACCCCTCCACTTT | NA | TRBJ1-6 | TRBV27
CATSRDSYTEAFF | TGTGCCACCAGCAGAGATTCTTACACTGAAGCTTTCTTT | NA | TRBJ1-1 | TRBV15
CASSDPSPTTGAFF | TGTGCCAGCAGTGACCCCTCTCCGACTACGGGGGCTTTCTTT | NA | TRBJ1-1 | TRBV6-4
CASSPVRAGATDTQYF | TGTGCCAGCAGCCCCGTGAGAGCGGGGGCCACAGATACGCAGTATTTT | TRBD2 | TRBJ2-3 | TRBV7-3
CASSPETGSVQPQHF | TGTGCCAGCTCACCAGAGACAGGGTCGGTTCAGCCCCAGCATTTT | TRBD1 | TRBJ1-5 | TRBV18
CASSFKGLSQTDTQYF | TGTGCCAGTAGTTTCAAAGGACTGTCCCAAACGGATACGCAGTATTTT | NA | TRBJ2-3 | TRBV19
CASSPSLGQGPVGPQHF | TGTGCCAGCTCACCTTCCCTGGGACAGGGACCCGTTGGGCCCCAGCATTTT | TRBD1 | TRBJ1-5 | TRBV18
CASSGGPAGELFF | TGTGCCAGCAGCGGGGGGCCAGCCGGGGAGCTGTTTTTT | NA | TRBJ2-2 | TRBV9
CASSLKGAAGNSPLHF | TGTGCCAGCAGCTTAAAAGGGGCTGCGGGGAATTCACCCCTCCACTTT | NA | TRBJ1-6 | TRBV7-8
CASSLGLAGGNEQFF | TGTGCCAGCAGCTTGGGACTAGCGGGGGGGAATGAGCAGTTCTTC | TRBD2 | TRBJ2-1 | TRBV11-2
CASSPLSDTYGYTF | TGTGCCAGCTCACCACTCTCAGATACCTATGGCTACACCTTC | NA | TRBJ1-2 | TRBV18
CASSLLWQGKETQYF | TGTGCCAGCAGCTTGTTATGGCAGGGGAAAGAGACCCAGTACTTC | NA | TRBJ2-5 | TRBV5-4
CASSAANYGYTF | TGTGCCAGCAGTGCGGCTAACTATGGCTACACCTTC | NA | TRBJ1-2 | TRBV25-1
CASSQGRVITEAFF | TGCGCCAGCAGCCAAGGACGGGTAATCACTGAAGCTTTCTTT | NA | TRBJ1-1 | TRBV4-1
CASSFPEGGYGYTF | TGCGCCAGCAGCTTCCCAGAAGGCGGTTATGGCTACACCTTC | NA | TRBJ1-2 | TRBV5-1
CASSTGQSVEQYF | TGTGCCAGCAGCACCGGACAGTCGGTCGAGCAGTACTTC | NA | TRBJ2-7 | TRBV5-4
CASSLANSASTDTQYF | TGTGCCAGCAGCTTAGCTAACAGTGCTAGCACAGATACGCAGTATTTT | NA | TRBJ2-3 | TRBV7-2
CASNRGGVYEQYF | TGTGCCAGCAACAGGGGGGGGGTCTACGAGCAGTACTTC | NA | TRBJ2-7 | TRBV13
CASSERTGPYNEQFF | TGTGCCAGCAGCGAAAGGACAGGCCCCTACAATGAGCAGTTCTTC | TRBD1 | TRBJ2-1 | TRBV7-2
CASSSQSGTRYEKLFF | TGTGCCAGTAGTAGCCAATCCGGGACAAGATATGAAAAACTGTTTTTT | NA | TRBJ1-4 | TRBV19
CASSSDRVRSYGYTF | TGTGCCAGCAGTTCGGACAGGGTACGATCCTATGGCTACACCTTC | TRBD1 | TRBJ1-2 | TRBV6-6
CASSRGTGDYGYTF | TGTGCCAGCTCACGTGGGACAGGGGACTATGGCTACACCTTC | TRBD1 | TRBJ1-2 | TRBV18
CASSPGGRQDTQYF | TGTGCCAGCAGTCCGGGGGGGAGGCAAGATACGCAGTATTTT | TRBD2 | TRBJ2-3 | TRBV5-8
CASSSSGTGGEKLFF | TGTGCCAGCAGCTCGAGCGGGACAGGGGGCGAAAAACTGTTTTTT | TRBD1 | TRBJ1-4 | TRBV7-6
CASSVLTSGPFNEQFF | TGTGCCAGCAGCGTCCTTACTAGCGGACCTTTCAATGAGCAGTTCTTC | TRBD2 | TRBJ2-1 | TRBV13
CASSQETSGTSTDTQYF | TGTGCCAGCAGCCAAGAGACTAGCGGGACTAGCACAGATACGCAGTATTTT | TRBD2 | TRBJ2-3 | TRBV4-2
CASSTRDRADNEQFF | TGTGCCAGCAGTACCCGGGACAGGGCTGACAATGAGCAGTTCTTC | TRBD1 | TRBJ2-1 | TRBV25-1
CASGLGQGAEKLFF | TGTGCTAGTGGTTTGGGACAGGGGGCTGAAAAACTGTTTTTT | TRBD1 | TRBJ1-4 | TRBV12-5
CASSLQGGVPYEQYF | TGTGCCAGCAGCCTCCAGGGTGGAGTGCCCTACGAGCAGTACTTC | NA | TRBJ2-7 | TRBV4-2
CASSNRDEQFF | TGTGCCAGCTCAAACCGGGATGAGCAGTTCTTC | NA | TRBJ2-1 | TRBV18
CASSPKKGAEQYF | TGTGCCAGCTCACCAAAGAAGGGGGCCGAGCAGTACTTC | TRBD1 | TRBJ2-7 | TRBV18
CSVESRGGRGSVLYGYTF | TGCAGCGTTGAATCGAGGGGAGGCCGAGGATCTGTATTATATGGCTACACCTTC | NA | TRBJ1-2 | TRBV29-1